Below, 5 T cell receptor beta chains from the same sample are listed, as sequenced in a study of CD8+ T cells in alopecia areata. Documented treatment: oral pan-JAK inhibitor, 5-10 mg twice daily. Sequencing used cDNA as its template, made by extracting RNA and reverse transcribing it. Sequenced by immunoSEQ multiplex PCR; TCRdb stores in-frame clones only, minus some. Among 95,000 to 100,000 clones listed, roughly two thirds were seen once. The sequences come from CD8+ T cells sorted from blood, collected at week 4, from a patient treated with tofacitinib. The receptors were sampled from a human donor with alopecia areata.

The gene calls are TRBV27 and TRBJ2-3; 8 bases are shared with TRBD2. Trimming took 2 bases from V and 9 from J; bases not matched to a gene: 7. This CDR3 is built from 14 residues. Germline V gene lookup returns CDR1 MNHEY and CDR2 SMNVEV (reference sequence). The CDR3 DNA reads as TGTGCCAGCAGTTTAGTGTCTAGCGGGTTAACGCAGTATTTT. It is translated as CASSLVSSGLTQYF.

The chain couples TRBV29-1 to TRBJ1-1; 9 bases align to TRBD1. The CDR3 extends over 13 amino acids. With 7 bases clipped from V and 4 bases from J, the junction kept 7 bases outside the gene matches. Germline V gene lookup returns CDR1 SQVTM and CDR2 ANQGSEA. The CDR3 DNA reads TGCAGCGGAAGACAGGGGGTAGGCACTGAAGCTTTCTTT. The encoded protein is CSGRQGVGTEAFF. The whole variable domain, remainder taken from reference TRBV29-1 and TRBJ1-1, is SAVISQKPSRDICQRGTSLTIQCQVDSQVTMMFWYRQQPGQSLTLIATANQGSEATYESGFVIDKFPISRPNLTFSTLTVSNMSPEDSSIYLCSGRQGVGTEAFFGQGTRLTVV.

The sample holds a few counts of this clone. One end of the junction is discordant with germline, which a read error may explain. The V gene is TRBV7-9, the J gene TRBJ1-1, with D uncertain. Germline assignment: CDR1 SEHNR and CDR2 FQNEAQ (reference sequence). This CDR3 comprises 14 residues. The CDR3 DNA follows: TGCGCCAGCAGCCAAGTGAGTGCGAGAACTGAAGCTTTCTTT. Its protein is CASSQVSARTEAFF.

This clone turned up a few times. This chain uses TRBV28 with TRBJ2-7; possibly TRBD1 for D (5 bases). CDR1 is MDHEN and CDR2 is SYDVKM in the germline V gene. This CDR3 comprises 12 residues. Trimming pared 6 bases from V and 6 bases from J, leaving 12 bases between. CDR3 bases: TGTGCCAGCAGCTCAGGGTTTGGCGAGCAGTACTTC. It codes for CASSSGFGEQYF.

This clone was recorded at least ten times. V is TRBV2 and J is TRBJ1-2, with D hard to call. Per the germline V gene, CDR1 is SNHLY and CDR2 is FYNNEI. With 7 bases removed from V and 5 bases from J, the gap between germline ends came to 14 bases. The CDR3 length is 13 residues. The DNA of the CDR3 is TGTGCCAGCACCGTTGGGATGCGATATGGCTACACCTTC. This gives the protein CASTVGMRYGYTF.